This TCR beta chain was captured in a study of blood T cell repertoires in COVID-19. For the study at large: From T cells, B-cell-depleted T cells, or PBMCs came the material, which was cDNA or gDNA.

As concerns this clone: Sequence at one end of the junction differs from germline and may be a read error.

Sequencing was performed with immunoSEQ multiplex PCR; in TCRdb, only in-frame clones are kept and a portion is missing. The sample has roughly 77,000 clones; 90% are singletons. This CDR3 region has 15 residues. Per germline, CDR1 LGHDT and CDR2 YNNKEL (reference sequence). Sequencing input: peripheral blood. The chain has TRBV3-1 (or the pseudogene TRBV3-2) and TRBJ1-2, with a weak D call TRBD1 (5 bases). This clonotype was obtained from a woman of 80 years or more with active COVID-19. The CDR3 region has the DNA TGTGCCAGCAGCCAAGATCAGTTAGGTACAGGCCGTTGCATCTTC. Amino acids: CASSQDQLGTGRCIF.